These 5 T cell receptor beta chains were all obtained from the same sample, sequenced in a study of vaccination effects on CD4 cells after COVID-19. TCRdb's copy holds only in-frame clones and misses some; the assay was immunoSEQ multiplex PCR. The repertoire includes roughly 15,000 clones, 80% of them detected once, and less than 20% sits in the top ten. Antigen-specific CD4+ T cells were expanded with viral peptide pools in the ViraFEST assay before sequencing. Cells that had been cultured for 10 days were the source of isolated CD4+ T cells. The person had a PCR-confirmed SARS-CoV-2 infection during March to December 2020. It was two doses of either the BNT162b2 or mRNA-1273 vaccine that participants received. The antigens these receptors bind are not known. Source: CD4+ T cells from PBMCs cultured with SARS-CoV-2 spike peptides, taken after COVID-19 vaccination. Receptors were obtained from a human donor who had a prior SARS-CoV-2 infection.

The chain joins TRBV7-2 to TRBJ1-3, with D perhaps TRBD1 (6 bases). V was trimmed by 5 bases and J by 0 bases, leaving 14 bases between them. The CDR3 totals 16 residues. The germline CDR1 and CDR2 sequences are SGHTA and FQGNSA. The CDR3 sequence: CASSPLGANSGNTIYF. Written as DNA, the CDR3 is TGTGCCAGCAGCCCGTTGGGGGCGAACTCTGGAAACACCATATATTTT.

V gene TRBV5-5 combines with J gene TRBJ1-1; D is ambiguous. The germline CDR1 and CDR2 sequences are SGHKS and YYEKEE (reference sequence). CDR3 size: 13 residues. Trimming took 2 bases from V and 3 from J, leaving 8 bases between them. CDR3 sequence: CASSFEGYTEAFF. The CDR3 DNA follows: TGTGCCAGCAGCTTCGAGGGTTACACTGAAGCTTTCTTT.

The chain couples TRBV5-5 to TRBJ1-2, with 10 bases lining up with TRBD1. V dropped 1 base and J dropped 4; count of bases not matched to a gene: 7. The CDR3 has 16 amino acids. The germline V gene has CDR1 SGHKS and CDR2 YYEKEE (reference sequence). The CDR3 nucleotides are TGTGCCAGCAGCTTGAGTCAGGACAGGGGGGCCTATGGCTACACCTTC. This gives the protein CASSLSQDRGAYGYTF.

The gene calls are TRBV15 and TRBJ2-2; 12 bases agree with TRBD2. The V and J ends lost 1 base and 4 bases, in that order; junction bases with no gene match: 13. The CDR3 extends over 20 amino acids. CDR1 is LNHNV, CDR2 YYDKDF, per germline (reference sequence). CDR3: CATSRAVGLAGGSSTGELFF. The CDR3 DNA reads TGTGCCACCAGCAGAGCAGTTGGGCTAGCGGGGGGGTCTAGCACCGGGGAGCTGTTTTTT.

The rearrangement links TRBV30 to TRBJ1-2, with a tentative D call TRBD1 (5 bases). The germline V gene encodes CDR1 GTSNPN and CDR2 SVGIG (reference sequence). V shed 2 bases and J shed 6 bases, with 28 bases lying between them. CDR3 length: 18 amino acids. The CDR3 sequence: CAWSPIQATGSRRHGYTF. The CDR3 nucleotides are TGTGCCTGGAGTCCAATACAGGCAACCGGGTCTCGGAGACATGGCTACACCTTC.